This is a list of T cell receptor beta chains from one sample in a study of CD8 T cells in ankylosing spondylitis. TCRdb recomputed calls from the 5' RACE reads with MiXCR, one row per CDR3 protein. The profile shows roughly 250,000 distinct CDR3 sequences, 7.5% to 9% of them singletons. Sequencing used blood, either unsorted or a sorted T cell fraction (not recorded which). The source of these receptors is a male donor with ankylosing spondylitis or in good health (not recorded which). CDR3s include the opening cysteine and the closing phenylalanine or tryptophan. D genes are given only for firm matches. Some rows have no size entry. The others give once, few or many, or a class for an expanded clone.

j_call v_call clone_size d_call cdr3_aa cdr3_nt
TRBJ2-3 TRBV7-9 many TRBD2 CASSRTSRTDTQYF TGTGCCAGCAGTCGGACTAGCCGCACAGATACGCAGTATTTT
TRBJ1-1 TRBV3-1 . . CASSQADRNTEAFF TGTGCCAGCAGCCAAGCGGACAGGAACACTGAAGCTTTCTTT
TRBJ2-2 TRBV5-1 many TRBD1 CASSLQGAANTGELFF TGCGCCAGCAGCCTTCAGGGGGCGGCGAACACCGGGGAGCTGTTTTTT
TRBJ2-7 TRBV12-3/TRBV12-4 many . CASDKGLGRESEQYF TGTGCCAGCGACAAGGGGCTTGGCAGGGAAAGCGAGCAGTACTTC
TRBJ2-7 TRBV20-1 many TRBD2 CSASASGSPYEQYF TGCAGTGCTTCGGCAAGCGGGAGCCCCTACGAGCAGTACTTC
TRBJ2-1 TRBV5-1 many . CASSLEGTVYNEQFF TGCGCCAGCAGCTTGGAAGGGACGGTTTACAATGAGCAGTTCTTC
TRBJ2-1 TRBV6-2/TRBV6-3 many . CASSPREPTVFNEQFF TGTGCCAGCAGTCCCCGTGAGCCAACAGTATTCAATGAGCAGTTCTTC
TRBJ1-1 TRBV6-5 many . CASSYLTVNTEAFF TGTGCCAGCAGTTATTTGACGGTGAACACTGAAGCTTTCTTT
TRBJ2-1 TRBV5-1 few . CASSLGQAEVREQFF TGCGCCAGCAGCTTGGGTCAGGCCGAGGTAAGGGAGCAGTTCTTC
TRBJ2-7 TRBV19 few TRBD1 CASSIVQGRDEQYF TGTGCCAGTAGTATCGTACAGGGGCGAGACGAGCAGTACTTC
TRBJ2-7 TRBV4-1 many TRBD1 CASSQEQGAYEQYF TGCGCCAGCAGCCAAGAGCAGGGGGCCTACGAGCAGTACTTC
TRBJ2-3 TRBV7-9 many . CASSLTQSTDTQYF TGTGCCAGCAGCTTAACGCAGAGCACAGATACGCAGTATTTT
TRBJ2-5 TRBV7-9 many . CASSLVGQKKETQYF TGTGCCAGCAGCTTAGTCGGACAGAAAAAAGAGACCCAGTACTTC
TRBJ2-3 TRBV6-1 many TRBD2 CASSGRLAGWADTQYF TGTGCCAGCAGTGGACGACTAGCGGGGTGGGCAGATACGCAGTATTTT
TRBJ2-2 TRBV5-1 . TRBD1 CASSETGTANTGELFF TGCGCCAGCAGCGAGACCGGGACAGCTAACACCGGGGAGCTGTTTTTT
TRBJ2-5 TRBV4-3 many . CASSQALRQETQYF TGCGCCAGCAGCCAAGCGTTACGTCAAGAGACCCAGTACTTC
TRBJ2-7 TRBV5-1 few TRBD1 CASSLFGTESYEQYF TGCGCCAGCAGCTTGTTTGGGACAGAGTCCTACGAGCAGTACTTC
TRBJ2-5 TRBV3-1 many . CASSRGRQETQYF TGTGCCAGCAGCCGTGGACGTCAAGAGACCCAGTACTTC
TRBJ1-2 TRBV12-3/TRBV12-4 . . CASSPRQARDGYTF TGTGCCAGCAGCCCTAGACAGGCCCGAGATGGCTACACCTTC
TRBJ2-5 TRBV10-3 . TRBD1 CAISGQVKETQYF TGTGCCATCAGCGGACAGGTTAAAGAGACCCAGTACTTC
TRBJ1-3 TRBV28 many . CAISKSSGNTIYF TGTGCCATCTCAAAGAGCTCTGGAAACACCATATATTTT
TRBJ1-5 TRBV20-1 many . CSAREFRGGSNQPQHF TGCAGTGCTAGAGAGTTCAGGGGTGGGAGCAATCAGCCCCAGCATTTT
TRBJ2-3 TRBV6-1 . . CASTPSTGRATDTQYF TGTGCCAGCACCCCTTCAACAGGGAGAGCCACAGATACGCAGTATTTT
TRBJ1-1 TRBV19 many . CASSMPRMNTEAFF TGTGCCAGTAGTATGCCACGGATGAACACTGAAGCTTTCTTT
TRBJ2-1 TRBV7-9 many TRBD2 CASSLGLRLAGNEQFF TGTGCCAGCAGCTTAGGTCTGAGACTAGCGGGCAATGAGCAGTTCTTC
TRBJ2-7 TRBV19 many . CASSIEARGFSEQYF TGTGCCAGTAGTATAGAGGCGCGTGGATTTAGCGAGCAGTACTTC
TRBJ2-2 TRBV7-9 . TRBD2 CASSSRTSEGGELFF TGTGCCAGCAGCTCCCGGACTAGCGAAGGCGGGGAGCTGTTTTTT
TRBJ1-3 TRBV30 many . CAVDSGGNTIYF TGTGCCGTGGACAGTGGAGGAAACACCATATATTTT
TRBJ2-1 TRBV7-9 many . CASSLRTPTYNEQFF TGTGCCAGCAGCTTACGGACACCAACCTACAATGAGCAGTTCTTC
TRBJ2-3 TRBV7-9 many TRBD2 CASSLGLAGGWTQYF TGTGCCAGCAGCTTAGGGCTAGCGGGGGGATGGACGCAGTATTTT
TRBJ2-1 TRBV7-2 . TRBD1 CASSSNRGLTQNEQFF TGTGCCAGCAGCTCAAACAGGGGGCTTACCCAAAATGAGCAGTTCTTC
TRBJ2-2 TRBV30 few . CAWTIGGSNGELFF TGTGCCTGGACCATCGGAGGGTCGAACGGGGAGCTGTTTTTT
TRBJ2-3 TRBV9 many . CASTQGASGSTDTQYF TGTGCCAGCACCCAGGGGGCTAGCGGTAGCACAGATACGCAGTATTTT
TRBJ2-5 TRBV20-1 many . CSALASSVETQYF TGCAGTGCTTTAGCTAGCTCGGTGGAGACCCAGTACTTC
TRBJ2-2 TRBV10-2 few TRBD1 CASRLPGQGNTGELFF TGCGCCAGCAGACTTCCGGGACAGGGTAACACCGGGGAGCTGTTTTTT
TRBJ2-7 TRBV20-1 many . CSARDPKRSSYEQYF TGCAGTGCTAGAGATCCTAAGCGGAGCTCCTACGAGCAGTACTTC
TRBJ2-3 TRBV18 . . CASSPGRFSTDTQYF TGTGCCAGCTCACCGGGTCGATTTAGCACAGATACGCAGTATTTT
TRBJ2-2 TRBV14 few TRBD2 CASSVLAGVGGELFF TGTGCCAGCAGCGTCCTAGCGGGAGTTGGCGGGGAGCTGTTTTTT
TRBJ2-7 TRBV11-2 . TRBD2 CASSLGLAGGRSSYEQYF TGTGCCAGCAGCTTAGGTCTAGCGGGAGGTCGGAGCTCCTACGAGCAGTACTTC
TRBJ2-1 TRBV7-3 many . CASSLTPADFNEQFF TGTGCCAGCAGCCTAACCCCGGCAGACTTCAATGAGCAGTTCTTC
TRBJ1-5 TRBV28 many TRBD1 CASSLLGQHSNQPQHF TGTGCCAGCAGTTTATTGGGACAGCATAGCAATCAGCCCCAGCATTTT
TRBJ1-6 TRBV5-6 many . CASSLWQVSISPLHF TGTGCCAGCAGCTTGTGGCAGGTCTCGATTTCACCCCTCCACTTT
TRBJ2-1 TRBV20-1 many TRBD2 CSAIFPGLGTYEQFF TGCAGTGCTATCTTCCCGGGACTAGGGACCTATGAGCAGTTCTTC
TRBJ2-5 TRBV9 . TRBD1 CASSAPGTGVETQYF TGTGCCAGCAGCGCGCCCGGGACAGGGGTTGAGACCCAGTACTTC
TRBJ2-1 TRBV7-9 few . CASSPDAGYNEQFF TGTGCCAGCAGCCCAGACGCGGGCTACAATGAGCAGTTCTTC
TRBJ1-3 TRBV4-3 many . CASSQGRQSSGNTIYF TGCGCCAGCAGCCAAGGAAGGCAGAGCTCTGGAAACACCATATATTTT
TRBJ2-1 TRBV20-1 many TRBD2 CSAPPGGLAGYEQFF TGCAGTGCACCGCCAGGGGGACTAGCGGGGTATGAGCAGTTCTTC
TRBJ2-2 TRBV27 many TRBD2 CASSLIAGVSTGELFF TGTGCCAGCAGTTTAATCGCGGGAGTTAGCACCGGGGAGCTGTTTTTT
TRBJ1-1 TRBV12-3/TRBV12-4 . . CASSLGNEAFF TGTGCCAGCAGTTTGGGGAATGAAGCTTTCTTT
TRBJ1-5 TRBV20-1 few . CSARATGRGNQPQHF TGCAGTGCTAGAGCAACGGGAAGAGGCAATCAGCCCCAGCATTTT
TRBJ2-5 TRBV7-3 few TRBD2 CASSLTSGSSQETQYF TGTGCCAGCAGCTTAACTAGCGGGTCCTCCCAAGAGACCCAGTACTTC
TRBJ2-7 TRBV6-5 many TRBD1 CASSSIQGQGSSEQYF TGTGCCAGCAGTTCTATCCAGGGACAGGGCTCCTCCGAGCAGTACTTC
TRBJ1-5 TRBV20-1 . . CSAAQGGGNQPQHF TGCAGTGCGGCCCAGGGAGGCGGCAATCAGCCCCAGCATTTT
TRBJ1-2 TRBV10-3 many TRBD1 CAISPGTGRFGGYTF TGTGCCATCAGTCCCGGGACAGGTCGGTTTGGTGGCTACACCTTC